These 8 T cell receptor beta chains came from one sample sequenced in a study of blood T cell repertoires in COVID-19. Repertoires were generated with immunoSEQ multiplex PCR, while TCRdb's copy carries only in-frame clones and drops some. The sample shows fewer than 200,000 clones, around 83% of them seen only once. Sequenced material: PBMCs or T cells enriched from blood (not recorded which). Receptor source: a woman between 45 and 65 years old in a cohort exposed to, infected with or recovered from COVID-19 (not recorded which).

The chain employs TRBV15 and TRBJ1-5; no clear D. Germline V CDR1 and CDR2: LNHNV, YYDKDF (reference sequence). Deletions cut 0 bases from V and 9 bases from J, with 6 bases between. The CDR3 has 12 residues. CDR3 residues: CATSRDLRPQHF. CDR3 sequence (DNA): TGTGCCACCAGCAGAGATCTCCGGCCCCAGCATTTT. Full variable domain (remainder filled in from reference TRBV15 and TRBJ1-5): DAMVIQNPRYQVTQFGKPVTLSCSQTLNHNVMYWYQQKSSQAPKLLFHYYDKDFNNEADTPDNFQSRRPNTSFCFLDIRSPGLGDTAMYLCATSRDLRPQHFGDGTRLSIL.

The chain uses TRBV4-2 and TRBJ1-1; TRBD1 matches at 7 bases. There are 19 residues in the CDR3. Germline lookup yields CDR1 LGHNA and CDR2 YNFKEQ. Losses at the gene ends were 0 bases for V and 4 bases for J; bases not matched to a gene: 17. The CDR3 sequence is CASSQDSGSRTGDTTEAFF. CDR3 sequence (DNA): TGTGCCAGCAGCCAAGATTCGGGGAGTCGAACAGGGGATACCACTGAAGCTTTCTTT.

This rearrangement joins TRBV7-2 to TRBJ2-1; 8 nucleotides line up with TRBD2. Germline CDR1 SGHTA, CDR2 FQGNSA. V trimming: 2 bases; J trimming: 4 bases; junction bases outside the gene matches: 4. This CDR3 has 15 residues. CDR3 nucleotides: TGTGCCAGCAGCTTAAGCGGGAGACTGTACAATGAGCAGTTCTTC. Its translation is CASSLSGRLYNEQFF.

The rearrangement uses TRBV4-1 and TRBJ2-1, with 15 bases lining up with TRBD2. This CDR3 contains 13 residues. Germline lookup yields CDR1 MGHRA and CDR2 YSYEKL. V was pared by 4 bases and J by 15 bases, with 4 bases of the junction left unmatched. The DNA of the CDR3 is TGCGCCAGCAGCCCCCGGACTAGCGGGGGGGGGTTCTTC. This encodes CASSPRTSGGGFF.

The chain recombines TRBV28 with TRBJ1-2; 9 bases align to TRBD1. The V gene end was trimmed by 9 bases and the J gene end by 6 bases; junction bases not matched to a gene: 8. CDR1 MDHEN and CDR2 SYDVKM come from the germline V gene. The CDR3 runs to 13 residues. The DNA of the CDR3 is TGTGCCAGTCTCCACCGGACAGGGGATGGCTACACCTTC. This encodes CASLHRTGDGYTF.

The V gene is TRBV4-1, the J gene TRBJ1-6, with a tentative D call TRBD1 (5 bases). The V gene's germline CDR1 is MGHRA and CDR2 YSYEKL. Trimming stripped 1 base from V and 5 bases from J, with 9 bases between. This CDR3 is 15 amino acids long. The CDR3 DNA reads as TGCGCCAGCAGCCAAGGTAGACAGAATAATTCACCCCTCCACTTT. This encodes CASSQGRQNNSPLHF.

The chain uses TRBV12-5 and TRBJ1-5; tentatively, D is TRBD1 (6 bases). The CDR3 consists of 14 residues. V shed 9 bases and J shed 4 bases, with 16 bases lying between them. The germline CDR1 and CDR2 sequences are LGHNT and FRNRAP. The CDR3 sequence is CARIQGGTNQPQHF. The CDR3 DNA sequence: TGTGCTAGGATTCAAGGGGGTACGAATCAGCCCCAGCATTTT. The variable domain in full, with the rest retrieved from reference TRBV12-5 and TRBJ1-5, is DARVTQTPRHKVTEMGQEVTMRCQPILGHNTVFWYRQTMMQGLELLAYFRNRAPLDDSGMPKDRFSAEMPDATLATLKIQPSEPRDSAVYFCARIQGGTNQPQHFGDGTRLSIL.

The chain uses TRBV7-3 and TRBJ2-5; D might be TRBD2 (5 bases). V shed 5 bases and J shed 5 bases, with 15 bases lying between them. Germline values: CDR1 SGHTA, CDR2 FQGTGA. This CDR3 has 14 amino acids. Written as DNA, the CDR3 is TGTGCCAGCAGCCCGGACGGGGTGTGGGAGACCCAGTACTTC. Translating gives CASSPDGVWETQYF.